Below are 9 T cell receptor beta chains sequenced from a single sample in a study of low-dose radiotherapy and immunotherapy resistance in tumors. Gene-specific TRAV and TRBV primers were used for first-strand cDNA, covering alpha and beta chains. A roughly 20-cycle PCR with a constant-region primer and V-primer adapter amplified TCRs. TCRdb itself ran the reads through MiXCR, one entry per CDR3 protein. Of about 100,000 distinct CDR3 sequences in the sample, less than 25% were seen once. The time point was: after trial treatment. Indicated treatment: LDRT plus nivolumab, ipilimumab, low-dose cyclophosphamide and aspirin (RACIN trial). The input for sequencing was PBMCs, taken after low-dose radiotherapy plus immunotherapy. These TCRs come from a male donor with prostate cancer.

The sample holds many counts of this clonotype. This sequence joins TRBV20-1 and TRBJ2-1, with 10 nucleotides matching TRBD2. V shed 1 base, J shed 6 bases, and the junction held 6 bases outside the gene matches. Germline V lookup: CDR1 DFQATT, CDR2 SNEGSKA (reference sequence). This CDR3 has 15 amino acids. The DNA for the CDR3 is TGCAGTGCTAGAGGGGGGGCTAGCGGGAGCAATGAGCAGTTCTTC. Its protein is CSARGGASGSNEQFF.

This clonotype is a singleton in its sample. V is TRBV20-1 and J is TRBJ2-5; 10 bases align to TRBD1. This CDR3 contains 15 residues. Trimming at V came to 2 bases and at J to 5 bases, leaving 8 bases not matched to a gene. CDR1 is DFQATT and CDR2 is SNEGSKA in the germline V gene (reference sequence). CDR3 nucleotides: TGCAGTGCTAGACCGGGACAGGGGATTGGGGAGACCCAGTACTTC. Residues: CSARPGQGIGETQYF.

This clonotype was seen ten or more times. This sequence joins TRBV30 and TRBJ1-5, with D perhaps TRBD1 (5 bases). This CDR3 is built from 15 residues. Per the germline V gene, CDR1 is GTSNPN and CDR2 is SVGIG (reference sequence). The V gene lost 0 bases and the J gene lost 6 bases, with 15 bases spanning the gap. The CDR3 DNA reads as TGTGCCTGGAGTGTGAAGGGACGGGTGGGTCAGCCCCAGCATTTT. Translation: CAWSVKGRVGQPQHF.

This clonotype has at least ten counts. The chain employs TRBV10-3 and TRBJ1-1; 8 bases map to TRBD1. Germline V gene lookup returns CDR1 ENHRY and CDR2 SYGVKD. CDR3 length equals 17 residues. Trimming took 3 bases from V and 7 from J; bases not matched to a gene: 16. The CDR3 bases are TGTGCCATCAGTGAAGGTCCCCGCGGACAGGGATTGAGTGAAGCTTTCTTT. Amino acid sequence: CAISEGPRGQGLSEAFF.

This clonotype showed up many times. This rearrangement joins TRBV20-1 to TRBJ2-1, with 7 bases identical to TRBD2. V lost 8 bases and J lost 4; bases outside the gene matches: 8. The CDR3 contains 13 residues. Germline assignment: CDR1 DFQATT and CDR2 SNEGSKA (reference sequence). CDR3 loop: CSRSGDIYNEQFF. The CDR3 region has the DNA TGCAGTAGAAGCGGGGATATTTACAATGAGCAGTTCTTC.

This clonotype has ten or more counts. The chain employs TRBV27 and TRBJ2-3; D not resolved. This CDR3 has 13 residues. Germline V gene lookup returns CDR1 MNHEY and CDR2 SMNVEV (reference sequence). Trimming removed 7 bases at V and 0 bases at J, with 8 bases between. CDR3 region: CASTAASTDTQYF. CDR3 sequence (DNA): TGTGCCAGCACGGCGGCGAGCACAGATACGCAGTATTTT.

This clonotype was counted ten times or more. This chain uses TRBV24-1 with TRBJ2-4, with D perhaps given as TRBD1 or TRBD2 (6 bases each). V was clipped by 0 bases and J by 4 bases, with 9 bases between them. The germline CDR1 and CDR2 sequences are KGHDR and SFDVKD. This CDR3 is built from 15 residues. CDR3 region: CATSDLKGGKNIQYF. The CDR3 nucleotides are TGTGCCACCAGTGATTTGAAGGGGGGTAAAAACATTCAGTACTTC.

This clonotype was observed at least ten times. The chain joins TRBV12-3 or TRBV12-4 to TRBJ1-5, with 9 bases matching TRBD1. This CDR3 region has 15 residues. Unmatched junction bases numbered 4, after V lost 4 bases and J lost 3 bases. Here the CDR3 DNA reads TGTGCCAGCAGTTCGGGACAGGGCATCAATCAGCCCCAGCATTTT. This codes for CASSSGQGINQPQHF.

This rearrangement joins TRBV2 to TRBJ2-7; TRBD1 might be the D (6 bases). V lost 8 bases, J lost 2 bases, and 16 bases lay in between. Germline CDR1 is SNHLY and CDR2 is FYNNEI. The CDR3 contains 14 residues. Here the CDR3 reads CASGKSGGPYEQYF. As DNA, the CDR3 is TGTGCCAGCGGCAAAAGTGGGGGCCCCTACGAGCAGTACTTC.